This T cell receptor (beta chain) comes out of a study of T cell repertoires in cytomegalovirus infection. There are a few counts of this clonotype. As yet, its antigen is unknown. TCRdb passed the reads through MiXCR, listing each CDR3 protein once. The sample carries hundreds of thousands of distinct CDR3 sequences, around 32% recorded once. This receptor was identified in a human donor in good health (CMV status not recorded). Some clones in this sample may be carry-over from other donors' samples. The input for sequencing was cultured CD8+ T cells from PBMCs, taken from culture after CMV antigen stimulation.

Here the CDR3 DNA reads TGCAGTGCTAACGTCAGGGGAAAGAATGAAAAACTGTTTTTT. This encodes CSANVRGKNEKLFF. The chain joins TRBV20-1 to TRBJ1-4; possibly TRBD1 for D (6 bases). Germline V gene lookup returns CDR1 DFQATT and CDR2 SNEGSKA (reference sequence). Trimming cost V 4 bases and J 5 bases, with 14 bases left between them. The CDR3 contains 14 residues.